This T cell receptor (beta chain) was observed in a study of technical replicates of blood from a handful of donors. The assay was immunoSEQ multiplex PCR, and TCRdb's table has in-frame clones only and misses some. The table shows around 74,000 clones, with around 85% occurring only once. The sequenced sample was PBMCs. The receptor's source is a human donor in good health. Some clones in this sample may be carry-over from other donors' samples.

The CDR3 nucleotides read TGTGCCAGCAGCTTACAATCCGGGGAGCTGTTTTTT. Encoded protein: CASSLQSGELFF. The V call is TRBV7-2, the J call TRBJ2-2; the D is unclear. Germline V gives CDR1 SGHTA, CDR2 FQGNSA. Trimming left V 2 bases short and J 6 bases short, with 4 bases between. This CDR3 spans 12 amino acids.